This paragraph reports one T cell receptor (beta chain). Original data processing: Estimates of nucleated cell counts were drawn from the amplification of reference gene primers. Clones were read by immunoSEQ multiplex PCR, and TCRdb kept only the in-frame ones, dropping some. The V and J calls and clone size are taken from that table; D and trimming were inferred from the DNA. The table lists roughly 200,000 clones, about four fifths of them singletons, with about 6.3% in the top ten. The entry originates in a study of blood T cell repertoires in COVID-19. Study at large: Sites across the United States, Italy and Spain contributed samples from acute and convalescent COVID-19. From T cells, B-cell-depleted T cells, or PBMCs came the material, which was cDNA or gDNA.

Germline-derived CDR1 and CDR2 are LGHNA and YSLEER. With V trimmed by 1 base and J by 6 bases, 2 bases remained unmatched. The CDR3 has 13 residues. The receptor's source is a man aged 55 to 70 with acute or convalescent COVID-19. The sequenced sample was peripheral blood. The chain uses TRBV4-3 and TRBJ1-2, with 7 positions matching TRBD1. Here the CDR3 reads CASSQGQGHGYTF. DNA for the CDR3: TGCGCCAGCAGCCAAGGACAGGGACATGGCTACACCTTC.